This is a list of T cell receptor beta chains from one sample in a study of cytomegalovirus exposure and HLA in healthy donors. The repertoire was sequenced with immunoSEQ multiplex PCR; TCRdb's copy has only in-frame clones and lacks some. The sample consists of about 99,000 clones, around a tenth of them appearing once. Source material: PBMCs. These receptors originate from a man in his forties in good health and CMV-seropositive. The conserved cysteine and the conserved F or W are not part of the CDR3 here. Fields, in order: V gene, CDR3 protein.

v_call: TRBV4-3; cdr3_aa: ASSPQAATQANYGYT
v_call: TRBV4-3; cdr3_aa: ASSQISGLAYNEQF
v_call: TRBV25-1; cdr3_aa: ASSDSIRDSSYNEQF
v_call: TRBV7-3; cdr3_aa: ASSLTQGPYNEQF
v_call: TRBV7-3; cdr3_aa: ASSRDRPPYNEQF
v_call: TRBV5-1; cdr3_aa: ASRTDLYGEKLF
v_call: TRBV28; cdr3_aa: ASLSGGNTGELL
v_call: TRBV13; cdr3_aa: ASSPQGFSYGYT
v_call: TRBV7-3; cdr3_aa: ASSQGTSYEQY
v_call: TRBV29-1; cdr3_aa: SERLALTDTQY
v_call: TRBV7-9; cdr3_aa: ASSLGLSDYTDTQY
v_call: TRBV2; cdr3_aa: ASSRVLSTDTQY
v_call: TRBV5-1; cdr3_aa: ASSSAGTGNTIY
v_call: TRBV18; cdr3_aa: ASSPNPGQGTNEQY
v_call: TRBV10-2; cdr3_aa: ASGDGGIRYEQY
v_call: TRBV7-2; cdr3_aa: ASSPNTGGTNEQY
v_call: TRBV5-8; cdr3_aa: ASSSGQQGYNEKLF
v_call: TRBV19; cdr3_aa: ASSIFGGTEAF
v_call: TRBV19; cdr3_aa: ATEVPPNYGYT
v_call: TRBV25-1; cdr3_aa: ASSGGGGASGANVLT
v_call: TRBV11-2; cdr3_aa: ASSLTHSADTQY
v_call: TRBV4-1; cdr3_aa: ASSQEPGQGYEQY
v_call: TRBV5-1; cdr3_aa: ASSLSGAYEQY
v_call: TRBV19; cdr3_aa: ASSIDSLFYGYT
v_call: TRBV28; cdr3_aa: ASSFVEVSTEAF
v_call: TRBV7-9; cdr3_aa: ASSYNPVLGEQF
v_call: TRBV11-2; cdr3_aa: ASSLGQNNEQF
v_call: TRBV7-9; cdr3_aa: ASSPITDTQY
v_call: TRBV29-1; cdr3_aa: SVEDQRGFTGELF
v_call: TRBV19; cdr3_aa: ASSIASSYEQY
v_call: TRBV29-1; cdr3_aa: SVEVRSGENYYNEQF
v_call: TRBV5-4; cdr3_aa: ASSLSRIGSGETQY
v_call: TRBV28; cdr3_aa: ASRSDRADGYT
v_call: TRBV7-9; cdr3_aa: ASSLAGAGSYEQY
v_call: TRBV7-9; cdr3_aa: ASSLGQGNTEAF
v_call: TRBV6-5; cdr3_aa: ASSSTSGMNEQF
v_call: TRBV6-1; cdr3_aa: ASSEDGQNTDTQY
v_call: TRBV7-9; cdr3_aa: ASSDDRTGWYEQF
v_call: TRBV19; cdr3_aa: ASSGLAGYEQY
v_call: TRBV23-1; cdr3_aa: ASSQSVAAPYEQY
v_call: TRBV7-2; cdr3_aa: ASSAATVYEQY
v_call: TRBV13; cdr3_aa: ASRQDLRFIAGPPNTGELF
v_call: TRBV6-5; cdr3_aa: ASSRTGSSYEQY
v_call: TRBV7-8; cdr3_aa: ASQLAGPYEQY
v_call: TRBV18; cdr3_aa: ASSPPRAEAEQY
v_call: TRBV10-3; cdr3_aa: AISDPTLLNTEAF